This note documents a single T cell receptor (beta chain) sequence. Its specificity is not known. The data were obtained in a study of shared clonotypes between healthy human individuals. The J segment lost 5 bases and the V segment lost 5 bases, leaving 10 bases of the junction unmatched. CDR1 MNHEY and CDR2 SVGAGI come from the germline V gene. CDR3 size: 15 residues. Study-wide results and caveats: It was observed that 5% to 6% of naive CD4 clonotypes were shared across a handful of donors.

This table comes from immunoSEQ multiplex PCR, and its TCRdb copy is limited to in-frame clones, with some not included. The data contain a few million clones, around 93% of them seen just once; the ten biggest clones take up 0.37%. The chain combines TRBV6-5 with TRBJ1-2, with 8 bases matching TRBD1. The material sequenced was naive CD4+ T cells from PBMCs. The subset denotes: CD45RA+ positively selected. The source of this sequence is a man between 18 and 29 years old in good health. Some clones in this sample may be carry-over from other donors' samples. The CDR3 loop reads CASSLAGQGPYGYTF. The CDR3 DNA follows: TGTGCCAGCAGTCTGGCTGGACAGGGTCCTTATGGCTACACCTTC.